Reported below is one T cell receptor beta chain. The sample holds many counts of this clonotype. It has no known antigen specificity. No base quality information exists; no much larger clone differs at one position. The CDR3 sequence holds 15 residues, the cysteine and phenylalanine included. Only the CDR3 DNA stays, 45 bases, in frame from base 1. V is clipped by 2 bases and J by 7 bases, and the sequence between their germline boundaries is 18 bases long. CDR1 and CDR2, per the germline V gene (reference sequence), are SEHNR and FQNEAQ. These data are taken from a study of T cells in Graves' hyperthyroidism and ophthalmopathy (dated by TCRdb to the late 2010s). In terms of the full investigation: Peripheral blood samples were taken at the time of initial diagnosis, prior to any treatment. The paper describes TCR Vbeta CDR3 sequencing of 120 to 150 peripheral blood samples, made up of 40 to 45 ophthalmopathy patients, some 80 hyperthyroidism patients and 17 progressor patients. An independent validation cohort of some 18 hyperthyroidism patients and over 15 patients who later progressed to ophthalmopathy tested prospective prediction of ophthalmopathy. After sampling, hyperthyroidism patients received methimazole starting at 30 mg daily, and ophthalmopathy patients received high-dose intravenous methylprednisolone. The 95 to 100 discovery patients were divided at random into training and test sets in a 7:3 ratio. TCR V-J signatures able to tell the groups apart were searched for in a discovery cohort of 90 to 100 patients, of whom more than 40 had Graves' ophthalmopathy and 57 had stable Graves' hyperthyroidism. Thyroid tissue and blood T-cell repertoires from several Graves' hyperthyroidism patients were also compared in the study.

Graves' hyperthyroidism was defined as stable when no progression to ophthalmopathy occurred over 18 months of follow-up. Hyperthyroidism patients were newly diagnosed, had a disease duration of under 2 months, and were aged 18 to 65 years. Patients with uncontrolled infections, other autoimmune diseases, pregnancy or lactation were excluded. Diagnoses were based on clinical symptoms, serum thyroxine and TRAb, thyroid ultrasound and orbital computed tomography. PBMCs were isolated from 8 to 10 ml of fresh peripheral blood by Ficoll-Paque density gradient centrifugation. Total RNA was extracted using Trizol reagent, and RNA quality was assessed on an Agilent 2100 Bioanalyzer. Here is what the overall study found, with its caveats: No statistical method was used to set the sample size in advance, and investigators knew the group allocation. A 13 V-J signature model separated ophthalmopathy from stable hyperthyroidism, with roughly 88% sensitivity and about 81% specificity in cross-validation and 80%/75% in testing. In validation, the model predicted progression to ophthalmopathy with roughly 70% sensitivity and 72.22% specificity, a median of about 6 months before onset. Most expanded thyroid clonotypes (frequency above 0.001) were also detected in blood, a finding suggesting that blood repertoires may reflect thyroid immune responses.

TCR beta CDR3 regions were amplified from RNA transcripts. For the first round of RT-PCR on the TCR CDR3, the HTBI primer set was used together with the Qiagen OneStep RT-PCR kit. Libraries were constructed in a second round of multiplex PCR, after which size selection and purification were carried out. Libraries were sequenced paired-end with 100 bp reads on an Illumina HiSeq2000. In the original analysis: SOAPnuke was used to process the raw data, removing reads that contained adapters or uncalled bases, had a mean Phred below 15, or lacked an exact match to the constant primer or identifier. High-quality paired reads were merged using COPE v1.2.5, and each unique nucleotide sequence was defined as a clonotype. MiTCR v1.1 was used to align the clonotypes against IMGT TRBV, TRBD and TRBJ reference segments. The analysis was restricted to V-J combinations with a frequency above 0.0001, which together covered 99% to 99.2% of the repertoires. The TCS score was defined as the ratio of F50 (clonal expansion) to E x V (chaos), calculated using BLOSUM62-based TCRdist between CDR3 peptides within each V-J. Welch's t-statistics and random forest reduced roughly 500 V-J features to 10 to 15, which were used in a naive Bayes classifier (R e1071). Thyroid-blood repertoire similarity was quantified with the Morisita-Horn index. TCRdb ran its own pipeline on the public reads, namely fastp trimming at Q25 and MiXCR clone calling, and kept in-frame beta chains. Rows are unified per CDR3 protein, each entry keeping the most common DNA and genes. These V and J calls originate from TCRdb's pipeline instead of the authors' own analysis. The sample table lists about 840,000 distinct CDR3 sequences, more than 30% of them with a count of one. In total, the top ten clones hold 7.5% to 9.5% of the sample.

This chain is built from TRBV7-9 and TRBJ2-7, with the D segment identity uncertain. Sequenced: blood. This clonotype originated in a man aged 18 to 30 with Graves' hyperthyroidism. The DNA sequence is as follows: TGTGCCAGCAGCTTACAATCGGCCGCGAGGCTTGAGCAGTACTTC. This gives the protein CASSLQSAARLEQYF.